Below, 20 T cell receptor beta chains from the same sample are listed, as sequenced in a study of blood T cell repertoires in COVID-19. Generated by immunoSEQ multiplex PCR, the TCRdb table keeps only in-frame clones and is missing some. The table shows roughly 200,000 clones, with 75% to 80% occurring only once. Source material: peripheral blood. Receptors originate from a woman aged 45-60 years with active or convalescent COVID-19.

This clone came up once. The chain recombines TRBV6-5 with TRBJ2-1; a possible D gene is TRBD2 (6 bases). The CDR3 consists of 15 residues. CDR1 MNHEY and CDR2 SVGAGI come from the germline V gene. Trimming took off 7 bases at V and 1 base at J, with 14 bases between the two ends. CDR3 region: CASTSGRLSYNEQFF. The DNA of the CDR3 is TGTGCCAGCACCTCAGGGAGGTTGTCCTACAATGAGCAGTTCTTC.

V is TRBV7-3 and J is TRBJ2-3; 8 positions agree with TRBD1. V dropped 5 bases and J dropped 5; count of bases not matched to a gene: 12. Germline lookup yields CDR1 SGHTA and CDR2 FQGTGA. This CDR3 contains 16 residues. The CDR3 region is CASSPSRQGAQDTQYF. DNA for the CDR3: TGTGCCAGCAGCCCCTCGCGTCAGGGGGCCCAAGATACGCAGTATTTT.

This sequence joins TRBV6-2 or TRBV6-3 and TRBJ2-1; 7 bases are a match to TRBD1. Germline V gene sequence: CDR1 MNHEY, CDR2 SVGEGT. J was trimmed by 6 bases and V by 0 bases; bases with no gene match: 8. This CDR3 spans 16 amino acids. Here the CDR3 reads CASSYSKGQAPNEQFF. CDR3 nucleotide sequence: TGTGCCAGCAGTTACTCGAAAGGACAGGCACCCAATGAGCAGTTCTTC.

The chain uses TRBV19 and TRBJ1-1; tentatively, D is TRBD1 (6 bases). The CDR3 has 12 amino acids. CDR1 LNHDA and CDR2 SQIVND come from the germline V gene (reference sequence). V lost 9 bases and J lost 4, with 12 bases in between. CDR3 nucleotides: TGTGCCAGCAGAACAGGGAGCACTGAAGCTTTCTTT. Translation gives CASRTGSTEAFF.

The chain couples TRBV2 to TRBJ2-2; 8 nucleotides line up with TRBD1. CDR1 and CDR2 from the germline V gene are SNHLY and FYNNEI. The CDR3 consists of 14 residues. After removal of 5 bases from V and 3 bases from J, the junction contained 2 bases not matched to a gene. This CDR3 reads CASSWTGHTGELFF. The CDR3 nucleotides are TGTGCCAGCAGTTGGACAGGGCACACCGGGGAGCTGTTTTTT.

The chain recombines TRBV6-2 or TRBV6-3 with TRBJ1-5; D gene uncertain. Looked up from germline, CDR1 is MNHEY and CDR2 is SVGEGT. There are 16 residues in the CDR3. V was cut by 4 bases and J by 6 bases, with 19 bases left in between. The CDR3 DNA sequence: TGTGCCAGCAGTTCGACTCGGAGTAGCTTGGCTCAGCCCCAGCATTTT. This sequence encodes CASSSTRSSLAQPQHF.

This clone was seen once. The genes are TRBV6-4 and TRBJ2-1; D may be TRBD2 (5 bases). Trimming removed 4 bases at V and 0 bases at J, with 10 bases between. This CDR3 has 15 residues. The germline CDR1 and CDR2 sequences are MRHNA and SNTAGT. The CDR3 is CASSVEESSYNEQFF. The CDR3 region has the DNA TGTGCCAGCAGTGTGGAGGAGAGCTCCTACAATGAGCAGTTCTTC.

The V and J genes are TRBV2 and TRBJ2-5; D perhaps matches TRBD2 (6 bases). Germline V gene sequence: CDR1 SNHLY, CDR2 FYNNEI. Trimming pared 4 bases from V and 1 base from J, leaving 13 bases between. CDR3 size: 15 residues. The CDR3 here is CASSAEGTAQETQYF. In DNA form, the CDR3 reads TGTGCCAGCAGTGCGGAGGGTACAGCCCAAGAGACCCAGTACTTC.

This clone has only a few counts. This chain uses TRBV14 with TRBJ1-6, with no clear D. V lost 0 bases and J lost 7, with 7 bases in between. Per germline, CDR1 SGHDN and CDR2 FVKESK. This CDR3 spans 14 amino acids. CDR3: CASSQEPRNSPLHF. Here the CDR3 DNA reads TGTGCCAGCAGCCAAGAACCGAGAAATTCACCCCTCCACTTT.

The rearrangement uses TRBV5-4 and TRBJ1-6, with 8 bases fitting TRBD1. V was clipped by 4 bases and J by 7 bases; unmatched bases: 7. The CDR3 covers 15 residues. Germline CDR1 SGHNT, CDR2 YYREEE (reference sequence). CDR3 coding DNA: TGTGCCAGCAGCCTACAGACAGGGGCCAATTCACCCCTCCACTTT. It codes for CASSLQTGANSPLHF.

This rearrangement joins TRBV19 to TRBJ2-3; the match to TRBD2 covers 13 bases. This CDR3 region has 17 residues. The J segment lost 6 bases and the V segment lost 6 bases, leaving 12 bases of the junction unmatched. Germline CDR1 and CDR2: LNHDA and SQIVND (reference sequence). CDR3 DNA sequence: TGTGCCAGTAGGCCCTTACTAGCGGGAGGGCCCGTGGATACGCAGTATTTT. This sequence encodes CASRPLLAGGPVDTQYF.

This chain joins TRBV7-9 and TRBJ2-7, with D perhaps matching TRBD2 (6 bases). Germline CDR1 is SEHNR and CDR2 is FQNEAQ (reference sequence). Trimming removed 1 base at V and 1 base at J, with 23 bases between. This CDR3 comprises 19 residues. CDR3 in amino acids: CASSLVRAVGGIVSYEQYF. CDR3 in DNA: TGTGCCAGCAGCTTAGTTAGGGCCGTTGGGGGGATAGTTTCCTACGAGCAGTACTTC.

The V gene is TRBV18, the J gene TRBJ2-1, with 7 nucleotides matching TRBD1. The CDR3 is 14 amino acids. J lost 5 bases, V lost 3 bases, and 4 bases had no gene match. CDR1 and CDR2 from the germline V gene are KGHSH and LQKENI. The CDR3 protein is CASSPWTGDNEQFF. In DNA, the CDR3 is TGTGCCAGCTCACCCTGGACAGGCGACAATGAGCAGTTCTTC.

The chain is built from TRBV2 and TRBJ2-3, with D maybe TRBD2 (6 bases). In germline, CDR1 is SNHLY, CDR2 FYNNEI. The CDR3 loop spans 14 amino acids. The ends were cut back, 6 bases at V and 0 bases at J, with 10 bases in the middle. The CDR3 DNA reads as TGTGCCAGCAGCCCGGGACTGAGCACAGATACGCAGTATTTT. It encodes CASSPGLSTDTQYF. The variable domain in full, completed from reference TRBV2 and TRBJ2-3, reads EPEVTQTPSHQVTQMGQEVILRCVPISNHLYFYWYRQILGQKVEFLVSFYNNEISEKSEIFDDQFSVERPDGSNFTLKIRSTKLEDSAMYFCASSPGLSTDTQYFGPGTRLTVL.

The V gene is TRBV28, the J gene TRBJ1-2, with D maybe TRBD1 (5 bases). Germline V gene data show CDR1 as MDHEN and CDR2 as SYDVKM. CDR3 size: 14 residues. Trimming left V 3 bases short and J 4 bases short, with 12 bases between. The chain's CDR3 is CASSFSRALYGYTF. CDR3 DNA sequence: TGTGCCAGCAGTTTCTCCAGGGCCCTCTATGGCTACACCTTC.

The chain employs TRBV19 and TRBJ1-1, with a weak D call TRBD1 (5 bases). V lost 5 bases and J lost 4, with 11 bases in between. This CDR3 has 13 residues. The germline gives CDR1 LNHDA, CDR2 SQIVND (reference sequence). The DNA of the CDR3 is TGTGCCAGTAGTTCCGGGGGAATCACTGAAGCTTTCTTT. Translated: CASSSGGITEAFF.

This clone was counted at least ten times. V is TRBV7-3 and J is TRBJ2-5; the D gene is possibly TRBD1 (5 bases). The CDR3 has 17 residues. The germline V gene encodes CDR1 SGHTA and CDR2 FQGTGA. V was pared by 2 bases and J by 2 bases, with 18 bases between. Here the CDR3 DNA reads TGTGCCAGCAGCTTAGAACCTCGACAGCTAACTCAAGAGACCCAGTACTTC. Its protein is CASSLEPRQLTQETQYF.

The CDR3 bases are TGTGCCAGCACCGGGACACCATCGAACACCGGGGAGCTGTTTTTT. Protein product: CASTGTPSNTGELFF. The V gene is TRBV9, the J gene TRBJ2-2, with D perhaps TRBD1 (6 bases). Between the trimmed V and J ends, which lost 6 bases and 0 bases, there was a span of 12 bases. Germline-derived CDR1 and CDR2 are SGDLS and YYNGEE. This CDR3 comprises 15 residues.

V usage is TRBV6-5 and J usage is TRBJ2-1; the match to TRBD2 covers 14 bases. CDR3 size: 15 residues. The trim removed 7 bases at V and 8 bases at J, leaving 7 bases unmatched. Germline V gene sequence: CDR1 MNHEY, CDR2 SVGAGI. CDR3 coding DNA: TGTGCCAGCAAACTAGGGACTAGCGGGAGCGATGAGCAGTTCTTC. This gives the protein CASKLGTSGSDEQFF.

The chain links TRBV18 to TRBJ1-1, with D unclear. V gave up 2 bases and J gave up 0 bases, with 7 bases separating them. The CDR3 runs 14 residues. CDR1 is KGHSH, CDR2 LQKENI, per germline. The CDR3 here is CASSPGSLNTEAFF. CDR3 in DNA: TGTGCCAGCTCACCAGGGAGCCTGAACACTGAAGCTTTCTTT.